Sequencing of this T cell receptor (beta chain) was carried out in a study of T cells in Graves' hyperthyroidism and ophthalmopathy. Trimming stripped 8 bases from V and 1 base from J, with 11 bases between. Germline CDR1 and CDR2: MNHNS and SASEGT. The CDR3 covers 13 residues. RNA transcripts gave rise to amplified TCR beta CDR3 regions. The HTBI primer set served for first-round RT-PCR of the TCR CDR3. Using its own MiXCR run on the multiplex PCR reads, TCRdb lists one record per CDR3 protein. The sample records roughly 260,000 distinct CDR3 sequences, more than 14% being singletons. Each diagnosis drew on symptoms, thyroxine, TRAb, thyroid ultrasound and orbital computed tomography findings. Blood was sampled at initial diagnosis of hyperthyroidism, prior to onset of any ophthalmopathy symptoms.

This sequence originates from a woman in her thirties or forties with Graves' hyperthyroidism that later progressed to Graves' ophthalmopathy. Sequencing input: blood. The chain employs TRBV6-1 and TRBJ1-1; maybe TRBD1 (5 bases). As DNA, the CDR3 is TGTGCCAGCTGGGACCCCCGGAACACTGAAGCTTTCTTT. Protein: CASWDPRNTEAFF.